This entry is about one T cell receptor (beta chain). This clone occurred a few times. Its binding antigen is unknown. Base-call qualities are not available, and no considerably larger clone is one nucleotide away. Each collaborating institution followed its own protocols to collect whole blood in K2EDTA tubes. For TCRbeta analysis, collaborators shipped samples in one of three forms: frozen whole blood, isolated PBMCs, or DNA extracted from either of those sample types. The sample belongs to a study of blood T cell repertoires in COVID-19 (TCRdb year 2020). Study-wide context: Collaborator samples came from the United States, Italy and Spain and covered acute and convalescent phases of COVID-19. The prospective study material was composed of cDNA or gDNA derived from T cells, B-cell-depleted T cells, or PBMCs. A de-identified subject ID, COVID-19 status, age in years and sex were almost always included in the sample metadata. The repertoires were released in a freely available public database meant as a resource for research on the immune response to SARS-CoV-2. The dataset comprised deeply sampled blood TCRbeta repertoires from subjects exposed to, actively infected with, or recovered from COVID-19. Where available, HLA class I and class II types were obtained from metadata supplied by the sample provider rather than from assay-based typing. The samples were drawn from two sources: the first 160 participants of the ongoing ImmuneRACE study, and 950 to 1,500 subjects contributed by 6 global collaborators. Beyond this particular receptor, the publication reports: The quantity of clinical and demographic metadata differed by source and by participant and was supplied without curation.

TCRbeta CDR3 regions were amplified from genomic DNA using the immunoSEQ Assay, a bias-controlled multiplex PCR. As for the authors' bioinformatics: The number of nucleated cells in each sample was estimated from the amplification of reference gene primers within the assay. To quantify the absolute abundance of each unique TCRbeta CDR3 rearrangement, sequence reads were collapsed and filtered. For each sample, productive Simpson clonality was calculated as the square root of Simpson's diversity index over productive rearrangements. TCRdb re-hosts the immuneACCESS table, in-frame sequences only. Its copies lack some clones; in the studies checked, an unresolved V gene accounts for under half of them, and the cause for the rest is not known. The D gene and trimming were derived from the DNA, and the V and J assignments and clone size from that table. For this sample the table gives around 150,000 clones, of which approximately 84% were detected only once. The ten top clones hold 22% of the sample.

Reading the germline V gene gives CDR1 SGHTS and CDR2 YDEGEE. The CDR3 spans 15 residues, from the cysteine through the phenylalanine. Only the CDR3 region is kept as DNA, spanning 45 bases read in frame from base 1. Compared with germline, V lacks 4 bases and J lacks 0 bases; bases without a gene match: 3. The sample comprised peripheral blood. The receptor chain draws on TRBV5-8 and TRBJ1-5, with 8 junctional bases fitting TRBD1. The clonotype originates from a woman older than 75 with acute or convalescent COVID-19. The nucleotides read TGTGCCAGCAGCCGGACAGGGAATAGCAATCAGCCCCAGCATTTT. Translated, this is CASSRTGNSNQPQHF.